This T cell receptor beta chain was found in a study of blood T cells in healthy people across ages. Donation came from healthy Caucasian individuals in Russia who were aged roughly 6 to 95. Every participating donor contributed approximately 10 milliliters of peripheral blood through a draw. The ends lost 6 bases at V and 3 bases at J; junction bases unmatched: 1. Germline V lookup: CDR1 SGHTA, CDR2 FQGNSA. The CDR3 contains 14 residues. Primed by a sample-barcoded 5' primer and a J-beta primer mix, a second PCR proceeded for about 6 to 11 cycles. Each cDNA molecule received a tag from a template-switch adaptor that had 12 random nucleotides. From the 5' RACE reads, TCRdb called clonotypes with MiXCR, one entry per CDR3 protein. The table includes some 920,000 distinct CDR3 sequences, roughly 50% detected once.

V gene TRBV7-2 combines with J gene TRBJ2-1; 11 bases agree with TRBD1. Input material: blood. This sequence was found in a woman aged 60 to 75 in good health. The CDR3 reads CASRGTGGYNEQFF. CDR3 nucleotides: TGTGCCAGCAGGGGGACAGGGGGCTACAATGAGCAGTTCTTC.